The 32 T cell receptor beta chains in this list originate from one sample, sequenced in a study of cytomegalovirus exposure and HLA in healthy donors. PCR primers comprised 60 Vbeta and 13 Jbeta primers. TCRdb keeps only in-frame clones here, not all; method: immunoSEQ multiplex PCR. The data show roughly 49,000 clones, roughly 73% seen once. Sequenced: PBMCs. The receptors originated from a woman in her thirties or forties in good health and CMV-seropositive.

V is TRBV6-1 and J is TRBJ2-1; D remains unclear. This CDR3 spans 15 amino acids. Germline CDR1 is MNHNS and CDR2 is SASEGT. Trimming took 4 bases from V and 0 from J, leaving 10 bases between them. In DNA form, the CDR3 reads TGTGCCAGCAGTGGGATGGAGAGCTCCTACAATGAGCAGTTCTTC. This sequence encodes CASSGMESSYNEQFF.

This chain joins TRBV19 and TRBJ1-6; TRBD1 matches at 7 bases. The CDR3 extends over 13 amino acids. Trimming at V came to 7 bases and at J to 7 bases, leaving 4 bases not matched to a gene. CDR1 and CDR2 from the germline V gene are LNHDA and SQIVND (reference sequence). CDR3 DNA sequence: TGTGCCAGTAAACGGGACAGAAATTCACCCCTCCACTTT. Residues: CASKRDRNSPLHF.

The chain uses TRBV7-2 and TRBJ2-7; 9 nucleotides align to TRBD2. The V gene end was trimmed by 4 bases and the J gene end by 5 bases; junction bases not matched to a gene: 12. In germline, CDR1 is SGHTA, CDR2 FQGNSA. This CDR3 has 16 residues. DNA of the CDR3: TGTGCCAGCAGCTCTCATAGCGGGGGAGGTAGTGACGAGCAGTACTTC. Encoded protein: CASSSHSGGGSDEQYF.

This CDR3 is CASSLEDQGGSPLHF. The CDR3 DNA follows: TGTGCCAGCAGCTTAGAGGATCAAGGGGGCTCACCCCTCCACTTT. The chain is built from TRBV7-9 and TRBJ1-6, with TRBD1 matching 7 bases. Looked up from germline, CDR1 is SEHNR and CDR2 is FQNEAQ (reference sequence). Trimming took 1 base from V and 10 from J; bases not matched to a gene: 7. The CDR3 covers 15 residues.

This chain joins TRBV19 and TRBJ1-1, with D unresolved. This CDR3 region has 13 residues. Germline CDR1 LNHDA, CDR2 SQIVND (reference sequence). V lost 5 bases to trimming and J lost 6 bases, with 13 bases between them. In DNA form, the CDR3 reads TGTGCCAGTAGTGTAAGACACGTCTCTGAAGCTTTCTTT. It is translated as CASSVRHVSEAFF.

This clone was seen a handful of times. The chain joins TRBV21-1 to TRBJ2-7; the table names TRBD2, a call not compared with the DNA. TRBV21-1 is recorded as a pseudogene. This CDR3 spans 14 amino acids. This chain's CDR3 is CASSTRLRGYEQYF. In nucleotides, the CDR3 is TGTGCCAGCAGCACCCGACTCCGGGGCTACGAGCAGTACTTC.

The chain couples TRBV6-5 to TRBJ1-3; TRBD1 aligns across 9 bases. Germline trimming cut 10 bases from V and 4 bases from J; bases unmatched to any gene: 8. CDR1 MNHEY and CDR2 SVGAGI come from the germline V gene. This CDR3 comprises 14 residues. The CDR3 spells CATTGQGPGNTIYF. In DNA, the CDR3 is TGTGCCACCACGGGACAGGGACCAGGAAACACCATATATTTT.

This clone was counted a few times. The chain uses TRBV6-4 and TRBJ2-3; D not resolved. V dropped 0 bases and J dropped 1 base, with 5 bases sitting between them. Germline CDR1 reads MRHNA; CDR2 reads SNTAGT. CDR3 length: 14 amino acids. The CDR3 is CASSDSPGTDTQYF. CDR3 nucleotide sequence: TGTGCCAGCAGTGACTCGCCGGGCACAGATACGCAGTATTTT.

As for this clone: The sample has other DNA sequences that encode this CDR3 too. This chain uses TRBV11-2 with TRBJ1-2; maybe TRBD1 (6 bases). Germline CDR1 is SGHAT and CDR2 is FQNNGV. The CDR3 runs to 11 residues. The V end lost 3 bases, the J end lost 7 bases, and 6 bases lay between the germline ends. CDR3 residues: CASSFRGGYTF. CDR3 in DNA: TGTGCCAGCAGCTTCAGGGGTGGCTACACCTTC.

This clone showed up just a few times. This sequence joins TRBV7-9 and TRBJ2-1; the match to TRBD2 covers 11 bases. CDR3 length: 17 amino acids. CDR1 and CDR2 (germline): SEHNR, FQNEAQ (reference sequence). With V trimmed by 5 bases and J by 9 bases, 15 bases remained unmatched. The CDR3: CASSPSPSGGTRAEQFF. The DNA for the CDR3 is TGTGCCAGCAGCCCATCCCCTAGCGGGGGGACTAGGGCTGAGCAGTTCTTC.

V gene TRBV18 combines with J gene TRBJ1-2; tentative D call: TRBD1 (6 bases). Trimming shortened V by 4 bases and J by 2 bases, and 8 bases separated the two germline ends. CDR3 length equals 13 residues. CDR1 and CDR2 from the germline V gene are KGHSH and LQKENI. The CDR3 here is CASSQGENYGYTF. As DNA, the CDR3 is TGTGCCAGCTCACAGGGGGAGAACTATGGCTACACCTTC.

V usage is TRBV5-6 and J usage is TRBJ2-7; D gene unclear. V was pared by 0 bases and J by 7 bases, with 8 bases between. The CDR3 extends over 12 amino acids. Germline V gene data show CDR1 as SGHDT and CDR2 as YYEEEE. The CDR3 DNA reads TGTGCCAGCAGCTTGGGGGCTCGGGAGCAGTACTTC. It yields the protein CASSLGAREQYF.

The chain carries TRBV30 and TRBJ1-1, with TRBD1 matching over 9 bases. The V and J ends lost 4 bases and 1 base, in that order; junction bases with no gene match: 1. Per the germline V gene, CDR1 is GTSNPN and CDR2 is SVGIG (reference sequence). This CDR3 contains 13 residues. For the CDR3, the DNA is TGTGCCTGGACGGGACAGGGGAACACTGAAGCTTTCTTT. Translated, it gives CAWTGQGNTEAFF.

Regarding this clone: Mismatch with germline at one junction end may stem from a read error. At the DNA level, this CDR3 is encoded by other sequences in the same sample as well. This chain connects TRBV6-5 to TRBJ1-2; 12 positions agree with TRBD1. Germline V gives CDR1 MNHEY, CDR2 SVGAGI. This CDR3 is built from 15 residues. CDR3 region: CASSLGTGGIYGYTF. In DNA, the CDR3 is TGTGCCAGCAGCCTCGGGACAGGGGGCATCTATGGTTACACCTTC.

The V and J genes are TRBV7-2 and TRBJ1-6; D might be TRBD1 (5 bases). Trimming shortened V by 4 bases and J by 9 bases, and 10 bases separated the two germline ends. The CDR3 covers 13 residues. Germline lookup yields CDR1 SGHTA and CDR2 FQGNSA. CDR3 amino acids: CASSSTGGSPLHF. The CDR3 DNA is TGTGCCAGCAGCTCAACAGGTGGTTCACCCCTCCACTTT.

The chain carries TRBV6-1 and TRBJ2-7; TRBD2 matches 15 bases. Germline V gene lookup returns CDR1 MNHNS and CDR2 SASEGT. Germline trimming cut 3 bases from V and 2 bases from J; bases unmatched to any gene: 5. The CDR3 runs 17 residues. DNA of the CDR3: TGTGCCAGCAGTGAGAGGACTAGCGGGGGGGCCGCCTACGAGCAGTACTTC. Its translation is CASSERTSGGAAYEQYF.

The CDR3 protein is CASSPSVEMNTEAFF. The DNA for the CDR3 is TGTGCCAGCAGCCCGTCGGTGGAGATGAACACTGAAGCTTTCTTT. The rearrangement joins TRBV7-2 to TRBJ1-1, with no clear D. Trimming cost V 5 bases and J 0 bases, with 13 bases left between them. The CDR3 covers 15 residues. In germline, CDR1 is SGHTA, CDR2 FQGNSA. The full variable domain, completed using reference TRBV7-2 and TRBJ1-1, is GAGVSQSPSNKVTEKGKDVELRCDPISGHTALYWYRQSLGQGLEFLIYFQGNSAPDKSGLPSDRFSAERTGGSVSTLTIQRTQQEDSAVYLCASSPSVEMNTEAFFGQGTRLTVV.

The chain has TRBV2 and TRBJ2-1; 8 bases are shared with TRBD1. J lost 9 bases, V lost 8 bases, and 12 bases had no gene match. From germline, CDR1 is SNHLY and CDR2 FYNNEI. CDR3 length: 14 amino acids. The CDR3 sequence is CASRLSGGWSEQFF. The CDR3 bases are TGTGCCAGCCGCTTGTCAGGGGGCTGGAGTGAGCAGTTCTTC.

The rearrangement links TRBV29-1 to TRBJ1-3, with 10 bases identical to TRBD1. Germline V lookup: CDR1 SQVTM, CDR2 ANQGSEA. J lost 4 bases, V lost 6 bases, and 6 bases had no gene match. The CDR3 has 14 residues. CDR3 coding DNA: TGCAGCGTCAGGACAGGGGGTGCCGGAAACACCATATATTTT. It translates to CSVRTGGAGNTIYF.

The chain links TRBV30 to TRBJ1-1; no firm D call. Germline loops: CDR1 GTSNPN, CDR2 SVGIG (reference sequence). V lost 7 bases to trimming and J lost 4 bases, with 16 bases between them. This CDR3 has 13 residues. The CDR3 DNA reads as TGTGCCTCATGGGCCACCTTGGGCACTGAAGCTTTCTTT. Translating gives CASWATLGTEAFF.

This chain connects TRBV28 to TRBJ2-5, with D maybe TRBD2 (6 bases). The CDR3 runs 12 residues. Germline V gene sequence: CDR1 MDHEN, CDR2 SYDVKM. CDR3 nucleotide sequence: TGTGCGGGGGGACCCAGTTGGGAGACCCAGTACTTC. Its protein product is CAGGPSWETQYF.

This sequence joins TRBV28 and TRBJ1-4; D unresolved. Deletions cut 2 bases from V and 4 bases from J, with 14 bases between. Germline CDR1 MDHEN, CDR2 SYDVKM. The CDR3 is made up of 16 amino acids. The CDR3 DNA follows: TGTGCCAGCAGTTTAGAGACCGTCGGGGTTAATGAAAAACTGTTTTTT. This gives the protein CASSLETVGVNEKLFF.

The rearrangement uses TRBV5-1 and TRBJ1-1; no clear D. V shed 5 bases and J shed 7 bases, with 9 bases lying between them. The germline V gene has CDR1 SGHRS and CDR2 YFSETQ. This CDR3 is 11 amino acids long. The CDR3 is CASRREGEAFF. The CDR3 nucleotides read TGCGCCAGCAGGCGGGAAGGTGAAGCTTTCTTT. Looking up the rest from reference TRBV5-1 and TRBJ1-1 gives the full variable domain: KAGVTQTPRYLIKTRGQQVTLSCSPISGHRSVSWYQQTPGQGLQFLFEYFSETQRNKGNFPGRFSGRQFSNSRSEMNVSTLELGDSALYLCASRREGEAFFGQGTRLTVV.

The table lists this clone with a few counts. V usage is TRBV9 and J usage is TRBJ1-1, with 8 bases aligning to TRBD1. Germline V gene data show CDR1 as SGDLS and CDR2 as YYNGEE. This CDR3 region has 17 residues. V was pared by 0 bases and J by 3 bases, with 10 bases of the junction left unmatched. Written as DNA, the CDR3 is TGTGCCAGCAGCGTAGGAAAAGGGGGACAGGTAGACACTGAAGCTTTCTTT. Translated: CASSVGKGGQVDTEAFF.

This chain joins TRBV29-1 and TRBJ1-1, with a possible D match to TRBD1 (6 bases). The germline V and J ends were trimmed by 5 bases and 2 bases, with 18 bases remaining between them. CDR1 SQVTM and CDR2 ANQGSEA come from the germline V gene. The CDR3 consists of 15 residues. The CDR3 reads CSVFAPGHRNTEAFF. In DNA form, the CDR3 reads TGCAGCGTTTTTGCCCCGGGACACCGAAACACTGAAGCTTTCTTT.

This clone has just one count. Here the CDR3 reads CASSLNSGAGYGYTF. In DNA form, the CDR3 reads TGCGCCAGCAGCTTGAATTCAGGGGCCGGGTATGGCTACACCTTC. The chain joins TRBV5-1 to TRBJ1-2, with a possible D match to TRBD1 (6 bases). V was shortened by 1 base and J by 5 bases, with 15 bases between the two germline ends. The germline CDR1 and CDR2 sequences are SGHRS and YFSETQ. This CDR3 has 15 residues.

This chain joins TRBV28 and TRBJ1-1, with 9 bases lining up with TRBD1. Trimming at V came to 6 bases and at J to 8 bases, leaving 10 bases not matched to a gene. Per germline, CDR1 MDHEN and CDR2 SYDVKM. This CDR3 has 14 amino acids. Here the CDR3 reads CASRRDRVIVEAFF. CDR3 nucleotide sequence: TGTGCCAGCAGGAGGGACAGGGTAATTGTAGAAGCTTTCTTT.

The gene calls are TRBV4-3 and TRBJ2-5; D call uncertain. The CDR3 is made up of 15 amino acids. Trimming cost V 2 bases and J 0 bases, with 10 bases left between them. From germline, CDR1 is LGHNA and CDR2 YSLEER. The DNA of the CDR3 is TGCGCCAGCAGCCAATGGCGGAACCACCAAGAGACCCAGTACTTC. This sequence encodes CASSQWRNHQETQYF.

This clone appeared a few times. The genes are TRBV10-3 and TRBJ2-1, with 10 bases matching TRBD1. With 4 bases clipped from V and 5 bases from J, the junction kept 5 bases outside the gene matches. Germline values: CDR1 ENHRY, CDR2 SYGVKD. The CDR3 is made up of 15 amino acids. CDR3 in amino acids: CAISAGGTGDNEQFF. For the CDR3, the DNA is TGTGCCATCAGTGCCGGGGGGACAGGGGACAATGAGCAGTTCTTC.

The rearrangement links TRBV6-1 to TRBJ2-2, with 10 bases fitting TRBD2. Trimming removed 2 bases from V and 10 bases from J; junction bases left unmatched: 10. This CDR3 region has 16 residues. Germline V CDR1 and CDR2: MNHNS, SASEGT. CDR3 amino acids: CASSERAGGPELELFF. CDR3 bases: TGTGCCAGCAGTGAACGAGCGGGGGGGCCCGAACTGGAGCTGTTTTTT.

The chain has TRBV5-4 and TRBJ2-3; D is unresolved. V lost 1 base to trimming and J lost 4 bases, with 7 bases between them. The CDR3 covers 13 residues. Germline assignment: CDR1 SGHNT and CDR2 YYREEE (reference sequence). The CDR3 sequence: CASSLFLSDTQYF. As DNA, the CDR3 is TGTGCCAGCAGCTTGTTTCTTTCAGATACGCAGTATTTT.

The V gene is TRBV11-2, the J gene TRBJ2-7, with D possibly matching TRBD2 (5 bases). The CDR3 is 12 amino acids. Trimming took off 4 bases at V and 7 bases at J, with 11 bases between the two ends. Germline loops: CDR1 SGHAT, CDR2 FQNNGV. In DNA, the CDR3 is TGTGCCAGCAGCTCAGGAGGTGCAGAGCAGTACTTC. Its protein product is CASSSGGAEQYF.